These T cell receptor beta chains were read from a single sample in a study of response to subunit inactivated influenza vaccine. TCRdb re-derived calls from the RT-PCR reads in MiXCR, one entry per CDR3 protein. The sample has approximately 490,000 distinct CDR3 sequences, less than 7.5% seen once. The input for sequencing was PBMCs from blood, taken around 2 years after vaccination. Every receptor here comes from a man aged 50 to 69 who received an inactivated influenza vaccine. CDR3s include the opening cysteine and the closing phenylalanine or tryptophan. The D gene is left open where the match is weak.

j_call d_call v_call cdr3_aa
TRBJ1-1 TRBD1 TRBV20-1 CSAQGQVRMRNTEAFF
TRBJ2-1 . TRBV7-2 CASSSTYGGYNEQFF
TRBJ1-3 . TRBV29-1 CSVEDLVSGNTIYF
TRBJ2-7 TRBD2 TRBV5-6 CASSLSGEGYYEQYF
TRBJ2-3 . TRBV18 CASSPGARTDTQYF
TRBJ1-1 . TRBV10-3 CATQEKNTEAFF
TRBJ1-1 . TRBV14 CASSQDRQGAAFF
TRBJ1-1 TRBD1 TRBV27 CASSYARQGLTEAFF
TRBJ2-3 TRBD2 TRBV20-1 CSALKLAGVTDTQYF
TRBJ1-5 TRBD1 TRBV12-3/TRBV12-4 CASSYETGTDFSNQPQHF
TRBJ2-4 . TRBV28 CASSGYRDWFGKNIQYF
TRBJ2-2 TRBD1 TRBV20-1 CSARTGQGVGELFF
TRBJ2-3 TRBD1 TRBV3-1 CASSQDNWGTGYSDTQYF
TRBJ2-7 TRBD1 TRBV7-9 CASSLARTGIYEQYF
TRBJ2-3 . TRBV24-1 CATSDRGGVTDTQYF
TRBJ1-5 . TRBV20-1 CSAGDPQVGNQPQHF
TRBJ2-7 . TRBV20-1 CSARDLWDSYEQYF
TRBJ2-3 TRBD2 TRBV20-1 CSATDFLAGGPYTQYF
TRBJ1-2 . TRBV4-2 CASSQTSGARGPGNYGYTF
TRBJ1-3 TRBD1 TRBV12-3/TRBV12-4 CASSRGQGPGNTIYF
TRBJ2-1 TRBD2 TRBV7-9 CASSLGASGRAGEQFF
TRBJ2-2 TRBD1 TRBV5-1 CASSLETGTNTGELFF
TRBJ2-1 . TRBV5-1 CASSMTPPGYNEQFF
TRBJ2-5 TRBD2 TRBV4-1 CASSPGLAGALETQYF
TRBJ1-1 . TRBV5-1 CASSWKTGTEAFF
TRBJ2-3 . TRBV6-5 CASSYSIRIHDTQYF
TRBJ2-2 TRBD2 TRBV5-1 CASSLVGTSANGELFF
TRBJ1-4 . TRBV19 CASSYRQEKLFF
TRBJ2-1 TRBD1 TRBV7-2 CASSFGQGPYNEQFF
TRBJ2-7 . TRBV20-1 CSASSGGPYEQYF
TRBJ1-5 . TRBV20-1 CSARGTGSLSNQPQHF
TRBJ2-7 . TRBV15 CATSSGTASRQYF
TRBJ2-1 . TRBV3-1 CASSSPTGSSDYNEQFF
TRBJ2-7 . TRBV7-2 CASSLDVGEQYF
TRBJ2-1 TRBD2 TRBV11-2 CASSLSGGEYNEQFF
TRBJ2-3 . TRBV6-5 CASSYKLLSDTQYF
TRBJ2-5 . TRBV14 CASSSGFGETQYF
TRBJ1-2 . TRBV29-1 CSFLPDGNYGYTF
TRBJ2-3 TRBD2 TRBV6-1 CASRSAGGGVDTQYF
TRBJ2-3 TRBD2 TRBV20-1 CSANTPGTSGTDTQYF
TRBJ1-1 . TRBV9 CASSSQGINTEAFF
TRBJ2-7 TRBD1 TRBV4-3 CASSSGTGGNYEQYF
TRBJ2-7 . TRBV5-5 CASSFITSYEQYF
TRBJ2-3 . TRBV5-1 CASSLEAVKLDTQYF
TRBJ2-1 . TRBV5-1 CASSSRDWHEQFF
TRBJ2-1 . TRBV5-1 CASSLGGGPTYNEQFF
TRBJ2-5 TRBD2 TRBV18 CASSPPLAATFKQQETQYF
TRBJ1-1 . TRBV6-2/TRBV6-3 CASSRVGPNTEAFF
TRBJ2-2 TRBD1 TRBV29-1 CSPIDQDRGGTGELFF
TRBJ2-5 . TRBV6-1 CASQRGARETQYF